This TCR beta chain was recorded in a study of vaccination and CD4 T cells after COVID-19. Study findings and constraints: Spike mono-reactivity was shown by 304 of 307 vaccine-specific clones in convalescent patients.

Oncomine TCR Beta short-read sequencing was applied to DNA from cultured CD4+ T cells. TCRdb fed the PCR reads into MiXCR, producing one record per CDR3 protein. The data show over 20,000 distinct CDR3 sequences, around 37% seen once. V was trimmed by 2 bases and J by 5 bases, leaving 9 bases between them. The germline CDR1 and CDR2 sequences are MGHRA and YSYEKL. The CDR3 length is 13 residues. A remark on this clonotype: Its antigen is not known.

Time point in this sample: late sampling 161 to 241 days after vaccination in three convalescent patients. Treatment noted: approximately 10-day PBMC culture with coronavirus spike peptide pools or control peptides (ViraFEST assay). Expansion of antigen-specific T cells with peptide pools by ViraFEST preceded sequencing of TCRs. This sample comprised CD4+ T cells from blood, cultured in vitro, obtained about 7 months after SARS-CoV-2 vaccination. The chain carries TRBV4-1 and TRBJ2-5, with TRBD2 as a possible D gene (5 bases). The source is a human donor who had recovered from COVID-19. The CDR3 spells CASSQTRGETQYF. In DNA form, the CDR3 reads TGCGCCAGCAGCCAAACACGGGGTGAGACCCAGTACTTC.